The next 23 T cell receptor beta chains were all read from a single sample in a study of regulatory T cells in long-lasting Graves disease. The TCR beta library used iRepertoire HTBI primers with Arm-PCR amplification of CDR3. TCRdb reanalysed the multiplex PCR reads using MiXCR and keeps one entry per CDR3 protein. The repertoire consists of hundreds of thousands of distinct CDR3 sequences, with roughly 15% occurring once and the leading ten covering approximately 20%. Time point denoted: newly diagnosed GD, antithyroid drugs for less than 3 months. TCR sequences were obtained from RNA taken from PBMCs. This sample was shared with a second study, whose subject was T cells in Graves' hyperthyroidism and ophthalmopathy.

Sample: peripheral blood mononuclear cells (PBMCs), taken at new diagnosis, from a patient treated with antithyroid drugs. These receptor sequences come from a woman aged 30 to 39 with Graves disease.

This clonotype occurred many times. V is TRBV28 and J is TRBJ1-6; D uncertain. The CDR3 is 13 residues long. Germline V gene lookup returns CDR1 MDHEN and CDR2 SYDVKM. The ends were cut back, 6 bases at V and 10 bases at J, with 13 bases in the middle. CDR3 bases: TGTGCCAGCAGGTCCTTCGAGAACTCACCCCTCCACTTT. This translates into CASRSFENSPLHF.

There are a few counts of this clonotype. The CDR3 DNA follows: TGTGCCAGCAGCTTAGCTGGGCAGCCCGACACCATATATTTT. Protein product: CASSLAGQPDTIYF. The chain combines TRBV11-2 with TRBJ1-3; no firm D call. The CDR3 spans 14 residues. V was shortened by 1 base and J by 8 bases, with 12 bases between the two germline ends. The germline CDR1 and CDR2 sequences are SGHAT and FQNNGV.

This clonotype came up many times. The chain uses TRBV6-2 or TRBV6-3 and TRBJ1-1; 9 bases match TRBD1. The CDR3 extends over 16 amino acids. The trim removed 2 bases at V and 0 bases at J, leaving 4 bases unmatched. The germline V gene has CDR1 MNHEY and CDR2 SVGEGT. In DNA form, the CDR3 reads TGTGCCAGCAGTTACAGGGGACAGGGACTGAACACTGAAGCTTTCTTT. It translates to CASSYRGQGLNTEAFF.

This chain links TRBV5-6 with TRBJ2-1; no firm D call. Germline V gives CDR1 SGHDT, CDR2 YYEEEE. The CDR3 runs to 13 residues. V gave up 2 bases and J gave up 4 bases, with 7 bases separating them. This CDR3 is CASSFASYNEQFF. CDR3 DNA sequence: TGTGCCAGCAGCTTTGCGAGTTACAATGAGCAGTTCTTC.

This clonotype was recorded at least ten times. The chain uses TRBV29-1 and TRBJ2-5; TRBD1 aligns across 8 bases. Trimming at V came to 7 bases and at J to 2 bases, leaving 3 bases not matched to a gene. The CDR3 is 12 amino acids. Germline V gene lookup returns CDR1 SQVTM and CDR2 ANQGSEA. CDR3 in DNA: TGCAGCGGGGGGGACAGGCAAGAGACCCAGTACTTC. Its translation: CSGGDRQETQYF.

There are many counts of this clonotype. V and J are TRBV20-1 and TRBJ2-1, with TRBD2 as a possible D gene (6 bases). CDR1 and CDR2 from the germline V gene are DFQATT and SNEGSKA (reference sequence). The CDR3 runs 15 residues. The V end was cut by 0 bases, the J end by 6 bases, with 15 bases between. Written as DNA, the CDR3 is TGCAGTGCTAGAGATGTGGCGGGGCCCTTCAATGAGCAGTTCTTC. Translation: CSARDVAGPFNEQFF.

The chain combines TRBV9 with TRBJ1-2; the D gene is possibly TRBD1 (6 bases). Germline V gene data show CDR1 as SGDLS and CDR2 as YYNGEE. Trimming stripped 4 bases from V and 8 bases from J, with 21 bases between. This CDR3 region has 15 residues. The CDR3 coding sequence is TGTGCCAGCAGCTCCCTCTCTTCGGGGGCAAGGGGCTACACCTTC. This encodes CASSSLSSGARGYTF.

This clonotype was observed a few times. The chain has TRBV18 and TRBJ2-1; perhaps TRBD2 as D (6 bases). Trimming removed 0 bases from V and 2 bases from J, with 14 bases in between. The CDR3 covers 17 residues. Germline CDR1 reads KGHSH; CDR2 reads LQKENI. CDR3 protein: CASSPPVRGNTYNEQFF. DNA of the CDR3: TGTGCCAGCTCACCACCCGTGCGGGGTAATACCTACAATGAGCAGTTCTTC.

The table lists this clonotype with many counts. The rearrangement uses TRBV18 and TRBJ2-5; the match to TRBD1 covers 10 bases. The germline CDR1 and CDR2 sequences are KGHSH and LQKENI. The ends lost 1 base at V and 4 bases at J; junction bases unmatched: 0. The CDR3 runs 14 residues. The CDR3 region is CASSPRDRGETQYF. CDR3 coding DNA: TGTGCCAGCTCACCACGGGACAGGGGAGAGACCCAGTACTTC.

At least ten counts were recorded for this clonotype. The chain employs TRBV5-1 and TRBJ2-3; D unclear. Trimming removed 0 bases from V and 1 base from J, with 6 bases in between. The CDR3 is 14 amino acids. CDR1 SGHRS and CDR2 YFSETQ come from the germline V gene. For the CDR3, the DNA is TGCGCCAGCAGCTTGGATAGGCGCACAGATACGCAGTATTTT. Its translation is CASSLDRRTDTQYF.

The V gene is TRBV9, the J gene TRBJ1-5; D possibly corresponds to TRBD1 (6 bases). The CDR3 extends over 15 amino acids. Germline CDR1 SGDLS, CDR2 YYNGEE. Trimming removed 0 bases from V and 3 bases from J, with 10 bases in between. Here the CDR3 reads CASSVARGSNQPQHF. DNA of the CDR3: TGTGCCAGCAGCGTAGCTAGGGGGTCCAATCAGCCCCAGCATTTT.

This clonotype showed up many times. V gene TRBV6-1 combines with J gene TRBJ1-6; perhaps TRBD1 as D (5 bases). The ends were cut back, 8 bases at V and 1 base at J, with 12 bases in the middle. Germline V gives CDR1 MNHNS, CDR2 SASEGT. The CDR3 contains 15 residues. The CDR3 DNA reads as TGTGCCAGCGGGGACCGTCCTTCCTATAATTCACCCCTCCACTTT. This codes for CASGDRPSYNSPLHF.

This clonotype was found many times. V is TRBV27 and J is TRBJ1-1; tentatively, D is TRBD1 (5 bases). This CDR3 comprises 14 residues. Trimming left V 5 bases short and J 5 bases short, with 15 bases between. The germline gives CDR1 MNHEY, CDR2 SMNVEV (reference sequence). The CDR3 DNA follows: TGTGCCAGCAGTGTCACAGGTGGGGTTACTGAAGCTTTCTTT. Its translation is CASSVTGGVTEAFF.

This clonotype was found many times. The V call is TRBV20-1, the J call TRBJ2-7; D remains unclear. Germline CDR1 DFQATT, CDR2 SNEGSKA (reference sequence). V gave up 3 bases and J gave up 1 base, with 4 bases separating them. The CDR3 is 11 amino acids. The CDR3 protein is CSARESYEQYF. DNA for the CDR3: TGCAGTGCTAGGGAATCCTACGAGCAGTACTTC.

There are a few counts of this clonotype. CDR3 amino acids: CASSEGTEGAEGYTF. In DNA, the CDR3 is TGTGCCAGCAGCGAGGGGACCGAGGGGGCTGAGGGCTACACCTTC. The chain uses TRBV9 and TRBJ1-2; the match to TRBD1 covers 7 bases. In germline, CDR1 is SGDLS, CDR2 YYNGEE. The ends lost 3 bases at V and 8 bases at J; junction bases unmatched: 13. The CDR3 runs to 15 residues. Filled out from reference TRBV9 and TRBJ1-2, the complete variable domain reads DSGVTQTPKHLITATGQRVTLRCSPRSGDLSVYWYQQSLDQGLQFLIQYYNGEERAKGNILERFSAQQFPDLHSELNLSSLELGDSALYFCASSEGTEGAEGYTFGSGTRLTVV.

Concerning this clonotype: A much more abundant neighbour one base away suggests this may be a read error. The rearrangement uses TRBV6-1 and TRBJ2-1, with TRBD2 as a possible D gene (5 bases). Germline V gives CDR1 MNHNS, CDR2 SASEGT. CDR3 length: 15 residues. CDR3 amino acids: CAGSEGSADFNEQFF. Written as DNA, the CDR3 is TGTGCCGGCAGTGAAGGGTCAGCGGATTTCAATGAGCAGTTCTTC.

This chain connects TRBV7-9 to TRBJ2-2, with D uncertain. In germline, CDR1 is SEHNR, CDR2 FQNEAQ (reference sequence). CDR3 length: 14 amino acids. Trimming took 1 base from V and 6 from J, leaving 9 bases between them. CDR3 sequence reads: CASSLGVEPGELFF. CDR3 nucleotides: TGTGCCAGCAGCTTAGGGGTGGAGCCCGGGGAGCTGTTTTTT.

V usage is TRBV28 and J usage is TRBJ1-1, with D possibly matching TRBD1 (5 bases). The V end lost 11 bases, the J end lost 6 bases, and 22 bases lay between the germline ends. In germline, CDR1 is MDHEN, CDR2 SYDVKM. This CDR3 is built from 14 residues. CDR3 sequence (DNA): TGTGCCCTCGTATTGGGAGTGACGGGGCCTGAAGCTTTCTTT. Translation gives CALVLGVTGPEAFF. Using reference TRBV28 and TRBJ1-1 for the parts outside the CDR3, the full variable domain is DVKVTQSSRYLVKRTGEKVFLECVQDMDHENMFWYRQDPGLGLRLIYFSYDVKMKEKGDIPEGYSVSREKKERFSLILESASTNQTSMYLCALVLGVTGPEAFFGQGTRLTVV.

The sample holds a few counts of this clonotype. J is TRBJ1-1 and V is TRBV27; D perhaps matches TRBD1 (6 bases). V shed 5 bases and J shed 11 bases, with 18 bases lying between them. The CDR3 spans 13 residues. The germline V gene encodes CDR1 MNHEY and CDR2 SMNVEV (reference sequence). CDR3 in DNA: TGTGCCAGCAGTGACTATGGGGGGGCGCGGGCTTTCTTT. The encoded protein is CASSDYGGARAFF.

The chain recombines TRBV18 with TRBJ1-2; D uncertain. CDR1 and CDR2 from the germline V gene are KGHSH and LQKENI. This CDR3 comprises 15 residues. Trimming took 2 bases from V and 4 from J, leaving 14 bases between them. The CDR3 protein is CASSPGSYNSYGYTF. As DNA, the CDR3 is TGTGCCAGCTCACCAGGTAGTTACAACAGCTATGGCTACACCTTC.

CDR3 region: CSALLEGLDTQYF. The CDR3 nucleotides are TGCAGTGCTCTTCTAGAGGGGCTGGATACGCAGTATTTT. The chain uses TRBV20-1 and TRBJ2-3; D tentatively fits TRBD1 or TRBD2 (5 bases each). From germline, CDR1 is DFQATT and CDR2 SNEGSKA (reference sequence). Deletions cut 5 bases from V and 6 bases from J, with 15 bases between. This CDR3 is built from 13 residues.

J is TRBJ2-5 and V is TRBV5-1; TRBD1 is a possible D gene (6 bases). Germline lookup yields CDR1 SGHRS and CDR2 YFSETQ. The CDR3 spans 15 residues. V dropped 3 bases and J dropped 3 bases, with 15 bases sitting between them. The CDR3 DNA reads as TGCGCCAGCAGCTCAACAGGGCTATGGGAAGAGACCCAGTACTTC. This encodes CASSSTGLWEETQYF.

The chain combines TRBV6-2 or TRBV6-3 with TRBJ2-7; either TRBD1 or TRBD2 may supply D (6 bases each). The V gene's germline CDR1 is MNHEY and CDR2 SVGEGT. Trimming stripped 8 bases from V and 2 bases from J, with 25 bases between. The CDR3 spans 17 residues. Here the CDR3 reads CASLRGGGLDSPYEQYF. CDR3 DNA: TGTGCCAGCCTTCGAGGGGGAGGATTGGACAGTCCCTACGAGCAGTACTTC.